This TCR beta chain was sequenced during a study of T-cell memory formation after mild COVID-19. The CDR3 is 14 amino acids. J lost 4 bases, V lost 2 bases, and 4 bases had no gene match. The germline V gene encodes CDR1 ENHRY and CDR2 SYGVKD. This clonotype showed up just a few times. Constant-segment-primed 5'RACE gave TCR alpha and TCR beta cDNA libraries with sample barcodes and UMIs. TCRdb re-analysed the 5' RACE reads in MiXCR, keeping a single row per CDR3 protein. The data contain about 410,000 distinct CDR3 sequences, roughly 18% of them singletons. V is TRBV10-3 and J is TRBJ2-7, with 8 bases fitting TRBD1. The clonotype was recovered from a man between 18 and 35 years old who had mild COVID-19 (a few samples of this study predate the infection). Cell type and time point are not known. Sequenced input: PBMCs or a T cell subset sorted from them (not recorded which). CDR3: CAISERGQGYEQYV. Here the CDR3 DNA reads TGTGCCATCAGTGAGCGAGGACAGGGATACGAGCAGTACGTC.